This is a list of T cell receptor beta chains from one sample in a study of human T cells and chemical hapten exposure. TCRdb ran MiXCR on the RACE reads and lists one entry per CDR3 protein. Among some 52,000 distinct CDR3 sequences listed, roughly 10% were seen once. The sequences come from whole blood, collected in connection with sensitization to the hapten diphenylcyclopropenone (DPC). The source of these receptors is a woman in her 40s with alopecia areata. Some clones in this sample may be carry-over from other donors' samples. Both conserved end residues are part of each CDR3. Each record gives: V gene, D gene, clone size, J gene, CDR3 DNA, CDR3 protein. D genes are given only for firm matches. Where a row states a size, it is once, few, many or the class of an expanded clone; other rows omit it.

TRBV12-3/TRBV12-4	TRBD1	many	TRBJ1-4	TGTGCCAGCAGTGAACCAAGGACAGGGGAGGAAGAAAAACTGTTTTTT	CASSEPRTGEEEKLFF
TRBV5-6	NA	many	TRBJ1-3	TGTGCCAGCAGCCCGGAGGATGTAGGGGCGCGGAACACCATATATTTT	CASSPEDVGARNTIYF
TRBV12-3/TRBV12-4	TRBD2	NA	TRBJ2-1	TGTGTCAGCAGTGGGGGGATACTGGGGACTACCAACTCCTACAATGAGCAGTTCTTC	CVSSGGILGTTNSYNEQFF
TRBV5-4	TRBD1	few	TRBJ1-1	TGTGCCAGCAGCTCCAGACAGGGAGATATCACTGAAGCTTTCTTT	CASSSRQGDITEAFF
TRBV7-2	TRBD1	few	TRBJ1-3	TGTGCCAGCAGCGCTCCGGACAGGGCCGGAAACACCATATATTTT	CASSAPDRAGNTIYF
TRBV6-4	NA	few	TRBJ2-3	TGTGCCAGCAGTGACTCCCCGGGGTCCACAGATACGCAGTATTTT	CASSDSPGSTDTQYF
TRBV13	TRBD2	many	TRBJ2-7	TGTGCCAGCAGCCCAACAGGACTAGCGGGGGGTTACGAGCAGTACTTC	CASSPTGLAGGYEQYF
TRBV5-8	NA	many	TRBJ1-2	TGTGCCAGCAGCTTGCGGGGGACCGGTGGCTACACCTTC	CASSLRGTGGYTF
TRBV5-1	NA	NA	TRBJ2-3	TGCGCCAGCAGTGGCGGACGCCTCACAGATACGCAGTATTTT	CASSGGRLTDTQYF
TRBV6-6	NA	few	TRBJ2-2	TGTGCCAGTTGGTCGGGTACTACGAACACCGGGGAGCTGTTTTTT	CASWSGTTNTGELFF
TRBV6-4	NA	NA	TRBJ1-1	TGTGCCAGCAGTGAGGGCTCAGGGTTGGCTTTCTTT	CASSEGSGLAFF
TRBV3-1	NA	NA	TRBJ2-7	TGTGCCAGCAGCCAAGAGGGGACCTACGAGCAGTACTTC	CASSQEGTYEQYF
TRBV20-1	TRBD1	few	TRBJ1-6	TGCAGTGCTACACGACAGGGGATAGGTCGAAATTCACCCCTCCACTTT	CSATRQGIGRNSPLHF
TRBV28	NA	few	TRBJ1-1	TGTGCCAGCACCAAACCGGCAGGGCGGGGGACTGAAGCTTTCTTT	CASTKPAGRGTEAFF
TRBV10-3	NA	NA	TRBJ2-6	TGTGCCATCAGTGAGTCAGCACAGGGAACTTACTCTGGGGCCAACGTCCTGACTTTC	CAISESAQGTYSGANVLTF
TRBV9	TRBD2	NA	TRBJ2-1	TGTGCCAGCAGCGTAGGAGGACTAGCCACACGGAACAATGAGCAGTTCTTC	CASSVGGLATRNNEQFF
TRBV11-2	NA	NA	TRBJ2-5	TGTGCCAGCAGGCGAACAGCCGCCCAAGAGACCCAGTACTTC	CASRRTAAQETQYF
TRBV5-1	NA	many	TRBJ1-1	TGCGCCAGCAGCATCGCGGGCCAAAACACTGAAGCTTTCTTT	CASSIAGQNTEAFF
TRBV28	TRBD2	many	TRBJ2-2	TGTGCCAGCAAGGCGGGGGATGCCGGGGAGCTGTTTTTT	CASKAGDAGELFF
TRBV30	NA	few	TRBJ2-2	TGTGCCCGACATCCAGGGAGAGGCACCGGGGAGCTGTTTTTT	CARHPGRGTGELFF
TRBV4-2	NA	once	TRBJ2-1	TGTGCCAGCAGCCAAGAATGGAATGAGCAGTTCTTC	CASSQEWNEQFF
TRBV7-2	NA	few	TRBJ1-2	TGTGCCAGCAGCCCCGAGCGGAGGAACTATGGCTACACCTTC	CASSPERRNYGYTF
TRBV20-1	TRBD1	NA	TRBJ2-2	TGCAGTGCTCCCGGGGACAGAACCACCGGGGAGCTGTTTTTT	CSAPGDRTTGELFF
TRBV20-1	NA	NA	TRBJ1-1	TGCAGTGCTAGGCGCGGGAGTTTCAACACTGAAGCTTTCTTT	CSARRGSFNTEAFF
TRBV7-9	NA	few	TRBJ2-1	TGTGCCAGCAGCTCGGACTATCAGGGCTACAATGAGCAGTTCTTC	CASSSDYQGYNEQFF
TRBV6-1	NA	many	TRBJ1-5	TGTGCCAGCAGCCGGTTAAGCCCAAGGGGATCTTCTGGCAATCAGCCCCAGCATTTT	CASSRLSPRGSSGNQPQHF
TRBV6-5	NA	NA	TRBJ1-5	TGTGCCAGCAGCTCAAGACACCTGGGCAATCAGCCCCAGCATTTT	CASSSRHLGNQPQHF
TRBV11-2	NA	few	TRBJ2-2	TGTGCCAGCAGCTTTGGGCAGGGGACCGGGGAGCTGTTTTTT	CASSFGQGTGELFF
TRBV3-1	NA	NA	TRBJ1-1	TGTGCCAGCAGCCAAGTCGGGCAGGGAGAAGCTTTCTTT	CASSQVGQGEAFF
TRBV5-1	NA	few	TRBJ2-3	TGCGCCAGCAAATTCTCGGGCACAGATACGCAGTATTTT	CASKFSGTDTQYF
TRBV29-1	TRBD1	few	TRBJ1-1	TGCAGCGTTGAGACGACAGGGGTAAGGACTGAAGCTTTCTTT	CSVETTGVRTEAFF
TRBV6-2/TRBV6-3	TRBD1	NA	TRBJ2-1	TGTGCCAGCAGTGGGGGACAGTCCTACAATGAGCAGTTCTTC	CASSGGQSYNEQFF
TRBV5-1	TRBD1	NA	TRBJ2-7	TGCGCCAGCAGCTTTGCAGGACAGGGACCCTACGAGCAGTACTTC	CASSFAGQGPYEQYF
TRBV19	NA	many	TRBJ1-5	TGTGCCAGTACCGGAGGCAATCAGCCCCAGCATTTT	CASTGGNQPQHF
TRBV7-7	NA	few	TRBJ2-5	TGTACCAGCAGCGTTGGTGGGGGCCCAACCAATCTAGAGACCCAGTACTTC	CTSSVGGGPTNLETQYF
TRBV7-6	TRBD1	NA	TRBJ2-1	TGTGCCAGCAGCGCCGGGACAGCCCTTGAGCAGTTCTTC	CASSAGTALEQFF
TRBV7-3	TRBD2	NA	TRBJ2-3	TGTGCCAGCAGCGCACTAGCGGGGGGGCGAGATACGCAGTATTTT	CASSALAGGRDTQYF
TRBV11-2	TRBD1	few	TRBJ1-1	TGTGCCAGCAGCTTAGTCCGGGACAGGGGCACTGAAGCTTTCTTT	CASSLVRDRGTEAFF
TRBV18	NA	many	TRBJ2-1	TGTGCCAGCTCACCAGGGGGCGAACGGACCTCCTACAATGAGCAGTTCTTC	CASSPGGERTSYNEQFF
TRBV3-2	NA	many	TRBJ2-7	TGTGCCAGCAGCCACACCTCGGACAGTTTACTCTACTACGAGCAGTACTTC	CASSHTSDSLLYYEQYF
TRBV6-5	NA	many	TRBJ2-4	TGTGCCAGCAGTTGGAGTGGGGAGGAATCCATTCAGTACTTC	CASSWSGEESIQYF
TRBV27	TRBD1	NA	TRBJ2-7	TGTGCCAGCAGTTTATCTCTGGGGACAGTCTCCTACGAGCAGTACTTC	CASSLSLGTVSYEQYF
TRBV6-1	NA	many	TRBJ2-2	TGTGCCAGCAGTGTCGATTCGGGGGAAACCGGGGAGCTGTTTTTT	CASSVDSGETGELFF
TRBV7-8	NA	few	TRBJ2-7	TGTGCCAGCAGCTTAGGCCCTATGGCTTCCTACGAGCAGTACTTC	CASSLGPMASYEQYF
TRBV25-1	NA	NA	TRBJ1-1	TGTGCCAGCAGTGAATCCGAGGACACTGAAGCTTTCTTT	CASSESEDTEAFF
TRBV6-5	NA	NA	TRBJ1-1	TGTGCCAGCAGTTACAGGGGTAGGGGCACTGAAGCTTTCTTT	CASSYRGRGTEAFF
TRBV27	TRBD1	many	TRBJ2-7	TGTGCCAGCAGTTCCTCGACAGGGGTTAGCTCCTACGAGCAGTACTTC	CASSSSTGVSSYEQYF
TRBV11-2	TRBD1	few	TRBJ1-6	TGTGCCAGCAGATCGACAGGGGGCCGCAATAATTCACCCCTCCACTTT	CASRSTGGRNNSPLHF
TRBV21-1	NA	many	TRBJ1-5	TGTGCCAGCAGCAAAGCGAACAGGCGACGCAATCAGCCCCAGCATTTT	CASSKANRRRNQPQHF